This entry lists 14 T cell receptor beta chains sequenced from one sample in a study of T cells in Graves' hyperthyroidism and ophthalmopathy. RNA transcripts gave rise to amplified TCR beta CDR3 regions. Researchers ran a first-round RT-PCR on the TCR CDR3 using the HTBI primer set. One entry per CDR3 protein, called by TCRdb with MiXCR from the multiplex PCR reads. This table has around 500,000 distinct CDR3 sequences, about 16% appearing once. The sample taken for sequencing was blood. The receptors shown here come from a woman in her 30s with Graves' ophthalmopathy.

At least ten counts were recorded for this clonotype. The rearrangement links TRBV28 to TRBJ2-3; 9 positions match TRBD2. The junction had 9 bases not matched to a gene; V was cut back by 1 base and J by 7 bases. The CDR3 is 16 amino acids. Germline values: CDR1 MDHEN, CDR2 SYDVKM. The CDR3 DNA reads TGTGCCAGCAGTTTATTTTCTAGCGGGATACGGTATACGCAGTATTTT. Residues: CASSLFSSGIRYTQYF.

The CDR3 sequence: CASSFASRETQYF. CDR3 in DNA: TGTGCCAGCAGTTTTGCCAGTAGAGAGACCCAGTACTTC. This sequence joins TRBV12-3 or TRBV12-4 and TRBJ2-5; no clear D gene. V lost 3 bases and J lost 4, with 9 bases in between. The CDR3 spans 13 residues.

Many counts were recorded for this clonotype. The CDR3 reads CASSQERNTQYF. For the CDR3, the DNA is TGTGCCAGCAGCCAAGAGAGGAATACGCAGTATTTT. The J gene is TRBJ2-3, the V gene TRBV3-1; no definite D call. Trimming pared 0 bases from V and 7 bases from J, leaving 5 bases between. The CDR3 runs to 12 residues. In germline, CDR1 is LGHDT, CDR2 YNNKEL (reference sequence).

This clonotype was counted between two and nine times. The CDR3 DNA sequence: TGTGCCAGTAAGGGCCCCGGCAGGGCAACTAGCCGCACAGATACGCAGTATTTT. This encodes CASKGPGRATSRTDTQYF. J is TRBJ2-3 and V is TRBV19; maybe TRBD2 (6 bases). Between the trimmed V and J ends, which lost 7 bases and 1 base, there was a span of 24 bases. CDR3 length equals 18 residues. Germline CDR1 reads LNHDA; CDR2 reads SQIVND (reference sequence). The variable domain in full, with the rest retrieved from reference TRBV19 and TRBJ2-3, is DGGITQSPKYLFRKEGQNVTLSCEQNLNHDAMYWYRQDPGQGLRLIYYSQIVNDFQKGDIAEGYSVSREKKESFPLTVTSAQKNPTAFYLCASKGPGRATSRTDTQYFGPGTRLTVL.

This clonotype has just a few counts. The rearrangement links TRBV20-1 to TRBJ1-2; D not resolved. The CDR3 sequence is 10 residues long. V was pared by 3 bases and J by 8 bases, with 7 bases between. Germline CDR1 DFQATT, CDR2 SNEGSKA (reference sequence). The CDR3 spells CSARKEGYTF. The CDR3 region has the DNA TGCAGTGCTAGGAAGGAGGGCTACACCTTC.

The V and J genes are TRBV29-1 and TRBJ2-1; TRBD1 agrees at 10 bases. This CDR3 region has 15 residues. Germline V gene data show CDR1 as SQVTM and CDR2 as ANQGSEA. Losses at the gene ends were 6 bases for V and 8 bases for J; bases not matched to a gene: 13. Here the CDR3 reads CSVPVGQGYRDEQFF. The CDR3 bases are TGCAGCGTACCTGTGGGACAGGGGTATCGCGATGAGCAGTTCTTC.

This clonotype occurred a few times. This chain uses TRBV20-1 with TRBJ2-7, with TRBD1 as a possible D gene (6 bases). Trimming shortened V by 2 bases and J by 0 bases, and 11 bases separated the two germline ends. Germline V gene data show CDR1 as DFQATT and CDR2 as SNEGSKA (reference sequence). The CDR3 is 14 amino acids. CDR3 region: CSARIYRVSYEQYF. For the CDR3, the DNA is TGCAGTGCTAGAATTTACAGGGTCTCCTACGAGCAGTACTTC.

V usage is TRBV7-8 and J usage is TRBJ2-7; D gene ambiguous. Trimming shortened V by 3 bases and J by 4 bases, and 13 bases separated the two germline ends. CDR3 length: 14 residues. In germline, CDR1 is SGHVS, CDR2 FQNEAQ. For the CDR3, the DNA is TGTGCCAGCAGCTTCTATACCCTGGGATACGAGCAGTACTTC. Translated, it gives CASSFYTLGYEQYF.

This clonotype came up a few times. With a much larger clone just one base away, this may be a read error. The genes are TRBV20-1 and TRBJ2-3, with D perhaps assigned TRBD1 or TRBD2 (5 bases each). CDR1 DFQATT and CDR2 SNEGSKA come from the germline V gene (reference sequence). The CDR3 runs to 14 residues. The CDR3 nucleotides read TGCAGGGGTCTAGGGGCCGGGACCACAGGTACGCAGTATTTT. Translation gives CRGLGAGTTGTQYF.

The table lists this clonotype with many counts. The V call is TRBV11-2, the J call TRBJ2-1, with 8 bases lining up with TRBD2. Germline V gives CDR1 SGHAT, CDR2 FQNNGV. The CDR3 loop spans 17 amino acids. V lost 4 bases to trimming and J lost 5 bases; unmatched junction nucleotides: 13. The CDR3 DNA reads TGTGCCAGCAGCTCCCAGTCGCCGCTAGCGGGCAACAATGAGCAGTTCTTC. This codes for CASSSQSPLAGNNEQFF.

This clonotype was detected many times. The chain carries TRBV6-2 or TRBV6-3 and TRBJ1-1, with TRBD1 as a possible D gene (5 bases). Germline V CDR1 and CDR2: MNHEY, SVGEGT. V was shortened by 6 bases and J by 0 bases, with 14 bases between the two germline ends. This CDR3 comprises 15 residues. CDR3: CASREDGHLNTEAFF. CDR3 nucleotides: TGTGCCAGCAGGGAGGACGGACACTTGAACACTGAAGCTTTCTTT.

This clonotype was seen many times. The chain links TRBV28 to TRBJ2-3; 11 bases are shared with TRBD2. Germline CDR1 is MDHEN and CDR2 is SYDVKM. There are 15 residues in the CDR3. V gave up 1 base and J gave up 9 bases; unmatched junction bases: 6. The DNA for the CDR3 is TGTGCCAGCAGTTTATTAGCGGGAGGGCTCTGGACGCAGTATTTT. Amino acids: CASSLLAGGLWTQYF.

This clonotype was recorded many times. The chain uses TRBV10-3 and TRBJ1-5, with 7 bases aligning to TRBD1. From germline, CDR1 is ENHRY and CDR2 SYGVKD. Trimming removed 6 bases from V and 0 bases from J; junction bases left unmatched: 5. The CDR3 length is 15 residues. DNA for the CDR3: TGTGCCATCAGCAAGGGACAGCCTAGCAATCAGCCCCAGCATTTT. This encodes CAISKGQPSNQPQHF.

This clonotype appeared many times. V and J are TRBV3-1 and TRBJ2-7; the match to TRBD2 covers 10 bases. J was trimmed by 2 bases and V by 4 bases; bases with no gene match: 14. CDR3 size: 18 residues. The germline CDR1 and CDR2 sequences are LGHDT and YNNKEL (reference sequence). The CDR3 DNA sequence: TGTGCCAGCAGCCCCCGTTTGCTAGCGGGAGAAGAAGCCTACGAGCAGTACTTC. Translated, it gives CASSPRLLAGEEAYEQYF.